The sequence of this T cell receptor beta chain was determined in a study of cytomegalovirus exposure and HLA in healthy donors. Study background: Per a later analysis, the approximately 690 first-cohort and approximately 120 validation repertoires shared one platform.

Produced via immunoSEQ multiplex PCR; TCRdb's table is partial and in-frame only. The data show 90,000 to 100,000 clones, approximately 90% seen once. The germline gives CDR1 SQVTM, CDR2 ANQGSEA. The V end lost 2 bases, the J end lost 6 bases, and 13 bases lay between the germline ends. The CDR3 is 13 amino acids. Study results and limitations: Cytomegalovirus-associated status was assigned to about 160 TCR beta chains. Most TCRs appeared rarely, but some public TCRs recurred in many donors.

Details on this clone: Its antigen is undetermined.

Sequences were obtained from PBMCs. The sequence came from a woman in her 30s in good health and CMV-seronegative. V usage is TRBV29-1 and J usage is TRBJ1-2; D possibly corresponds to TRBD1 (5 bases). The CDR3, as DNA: TGCAGCGTTGAAAACCCGCAGGGCGATGGCTACACCTTC. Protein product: CSVENPQGDGYTF. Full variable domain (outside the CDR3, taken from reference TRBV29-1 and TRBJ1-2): SAVISQKPSRDICQRGTSLTIQCQVDSQVTMMFWYRQQPGQSLTLIATANQGSEATYESGFVIDKFPISRPNLTFSTLTVSNMSPEDSSIYLCSVENPQGDGYTFGSGTRLTVV.